The T cell receptor beta chain under discussion was sequenced for a study of blood T cell repertoires in COVID-19. Across the whole study: PBMCs, B-cell-depleted T cells, or T cells were the source of the cDNA or gDNA that made up the material.

The CDR3 has 14 amino acids. Trimming removed 8 bases from V and 7 bases from J, with 17 bases in between. Germline CDR1 reads WSHSY; CDR2 reads SAAADI. In the authors' methods: Amplifying reference gene primers gave estimates of nucleated cell counts. The method was immunoSEQ multiplex PCR; TCRdb's version includes in-frame clones alone and lacks a portion of them. V and J calls and clone size come straight from that table; D and trimming were deduced from the DNA. The repertoire holds about 250,000 clones, with around 90% as singletons. Sequencing was done on a sample of PBMCs or T cells enriched from blood (not recorded which). The origin of this receptor is a woman in her 30s with acute COVID-19. The chain has TRBV10-2 and TRBJ2-2, with a possible D match to TRBD1 (5 bases). The CDR3 here is CASGPSGKGGELFF. CDR3 sequence (DNA): TGCGCCAGCGGACCTTCAGGGAAGGGCGGGGAGCTGTTTTTT.